Shown below are 24 T cell receptor beta chains from a single sample sequenced in a study of cytomegalovirus exposure and HLA in healthy donors. PCR amplification relied on 60 Vbeta primers (plus 13 Jbeta primers). Libraries were prepared by immunoSEQ multiplex PCR; TCRdb keeps only in-frame clonotypes and omits some of them. This table holds roughly 200,000 clones, roughly 88% found once. The sample consisted of PBMCs. The receptors stem from a boy younger than 10 in good health and CMV-seronegative.

The chain uses TRBV7-2 and TRBJ2-2; unclear D gene. CDR1 and CDR2 (germline): SGHTA, FQGNSA. V lost 2 bases, J lost 0 bases, and 7 bases lay in between. The CDR3 runs 15 residues. CDR3 sequence reads: CASSLYRANTGELFF. CDR3 nucleotides: TGTGCCAGCAGCTTATACAGAGCGAACACCGGGGAGCTGTTTTTT.

This clone was detected once. V is TRBV6-5 and J is TRBJ2-5, with 7 bases aligning to TRBD1. The J call may not be correct, given that the DNA end is closer to TRBJ2-7. Looked up from germline, CDR1 is MNHEY and CDR2 is SVGAGI. The CDR3 is 15 amino acids. The CDR3 is CASSFTAGGFYEQYF. The CDR3 DNA reads TGTGCCAGCAGTTTCACGGCAGGGGGTTTCTACGAGCAGTACTTC.

This chain uses TRBV29-1 with TRBJ1-2; no reliable D call. Germline CDR1 and CDR2: SQVTM and ANQGSEA. V was cut by 7 bases and J by 3 bases, with 9 bases left in between. The CDR3 sequence is 11 residues long. This CDR3 reads CSALAHYGYTF. The CDR3 nucleotides are TGCAGCGCCCTCGCGCACTATGGCTACACCTTC.

The rearrangement links TRBV4-2 to TRBJ2-5, with TRBD2 matching over 9 bases. This CDR3 spans 16 amino acids. Per the germline V gene, CDR1 is LGHNA and CDR2 is YNFKEQ. V trimming: 4 bases; J trimming: 2 bases; junction bases outside the gene matches: 8. As DNA, the CDR3 is TGTGCCAGCAGCCCACCAGCGGGAGGCCTTCAAGAGACCCAGTACTTC. This codes for CASSPPAGGLQETQYF.

The chain couples TRBV7-5 to TRBJ2-3; TRBD1 is taken as the D call from the table, unchecked against the DNA. TRBV7-5 is a documented pseudogene. The CDR3 is 15 amino acids. The CDR3 here is CARSLDRQGAGTQYF. The CDR3 DNA is TGTGCCAGAAGCTTAGACCGACAGGGGGCTGGTACGCAGTATTTT.

This chain uses TRBV5-1 with TRBJ2-2, with 9 bases lining up with TRBD2. The V and J ends lost 0 bases and 1 base, in that order; junction bases with no gene match: 4. The CDR3 totals 17 residues. Germline V CDR1 and CDR2: SGHRS, YFSETQ. The CDR3 here is CASSLEVLAGNTGELFF. As DNA, the CDR3 is TGCGCCAGCAGCTTGGAGGTACTAGCGGGGAACACCGGGGAGCTGTTTTTT. The full variable domain, in which reference TRBV5-1 and TRBJ2-2 provide the parts outside the CDR3, is KAGVTQTPRYLIKTRGQQVTLSCSPISGHRSVSWYQQTPGQGLQFLFEYFSETQRNKGNFPGRFSGRQFSNSRSEMNVSTLELGDSALYLCASSLEVLAGNTGELFFGEGSRLTVL.

This clone has just a few counts. The chain joins TRBV5-6 to TRBJ1-2; D is unclear. Germline V CDR1 and CDR2: SGHDT, YYEEEE. V was shortened by 0 bases and J by 8 bases, with 11 bases between the two germline ends. The CDR3 spans 13 residues. The CDR3, as DNA: TGTGCCAGCAGCTTGGAGCCGGGGAGAGGCTACACCTTC. It codes for CASSLEPGRGYTF.

The V and J genes are TRBV13 and TRBJ2-7; 7 positions match TRBD1. Germline V gene data show CDR1 as PRHDT and CDR2 as FYEKMQ (reference sequence). V shed 4 bases, J shed 3 bases, and the junction held 3 bases outside the gene matches. The length of the CDR3 is 13 residues. CDR3 region: CASSSGQYYEQYF. The CDR3 DNA follows: TGTGCCAGCAGCTCGGGACAGTACTACGAGCAGTACTTC.

This chain joins TRBV6-5 and TRBJ2-5, with D perhaps TRBD2 (5 bases). The J call may be in error: the DNA end matches TRBJ2-7 better. Germline CDR1 reads MNHEY; CDR2 reads SVGAGI. CDR3 length equals 13 residues. CDR3 amino acids: CASSYRESYEQYF. CDR3 sequence (DNA): TGTGCCAGCAGTTATCGGGAATCCTACGAGCAGTACTTC.

This clone was picked up a small number of times. V usage is TRBV12-5 and J usage is TRBJ1-2; D perhaps matches TRBD1 (5 bases). The CDR3 sequence is 12 residues long. Germline V CDR1 and CDR2: LGHNT, FRNRAP. V gave up 6 bases and J gave up 8 bases, with 13 bases separating them. DNA of the CDR3: TGTGCTAGTGGGGGTGGGGGGAAAGGCTACACCTTC. This gives the protein CASGGGGKGYTF.

The CDR3 loop is CASSYGGAPGNTIYF. The CDR3 nucleotides read TGTGCCAGCAGTTACGGGGGGGCGCCTGGAAACACCATATATTTT. The chain combines TRBV6-5 with TRBJ1-3, with TRBD1 as a possible D gene (6 bases). V lost 2 bases, J lost 2 bases, and 10 bases lay in between. CDR1 and CDR2 (germline): MNHEY, SVGAGI. The CDR3 has 15 amino acids.

The chain has TRBV5-5 and TRBJ1-4; D is possibly TRBD1 (5 bases). This CDR3 has 15 amino acids. Trimming pared 0 bases from V and 3 bases from J, leaving 9 bases between. CDR1 SGHKS and CDR2 YYEKEE come from the germline V gene (reference sequence). The CDR3 DNA is TGTGCCAGCAGCTTGGAGCAGGGTCCTAATGAAAAACTGTTTTTT. Its protein product is CASSLEQGPNEKLFF. The variable domain in full, with the rest retrieved from reference TRBV5-5 and TRBJ1-4, is DAGVTQSPTHLIKTRGQQVTLRCSPISGHKSVSWYQQVLGQGPQFIFQYYEKEERGRGNFPDRFSARQFPNYSSELNVNALLLGDSALYLCASSLEQGPNEKLFFGSGTQLSVL.

The chain employs TRBV4-1 and TRBJ2-1, with TRBD2 identical over 12 bases. Per germline, CDR1 MGHRA and CDR2 YSYEKL. V gave up 1 base and J gave up 10 bases; unmatched junction bases: 2. CDR3 length: 14 residues. The CDR3 here is CASSQALAGGEQFF. DNA of the CDR3: TGCGCCAGCAGCCAAGCCCTAGCGGGGGGGGAGCAGTTCTTC.

The CDR3 DNA is TGTGCCAGCAGTGCATTAAGGGACAGTGGCTATGTGGGACTGTTTTTT. Amino acid sequence: CASSALRDSGYVGLFF. The genes are TRBV2 and TRBJ1-4; 7 bases line up with TRBD1. J gave up 13 bases and V 4 bases, and 18 bases lay outside the gene matches. In germline, CDR1 is SNHLY, CDR2 FYNNEI. The CDR3 contains 16 residues.

This clone was observed a single time. The chain combines TRBV19 with TRBJ2-5; 7 nucleotides align to TRBD1. The ends lost 5 bases at V and 2 bases at J; junction bases unmatched: 5. This CDR3 is 14 amino acids long. Germline CDR1 reads LNHDA; CDR2 reads SQIVND (reference sequence). CDR3 DNA sequence: TGTGCCAGTAGTGCAGGGACAGAACAAGAGACCCAGTACTTC. The encoded protein is CASSAGTEQETQYF.

The V and J genes are TRBV4-1 and TRBJ1-1, with D unresolved. Germline lookup yields CDR1 MGHRA and CDR2 YSYEKL. This CDR3 contains 14 residues. The V end lost 1 base, the J end lost 2 bases, and 8 bases lay between the germline ends. The CDR3 bases are TGCGCCAGCAGCCAAGGGGTAGCCAACACTGAAGCTTTCTTT. Its protein product is CASSQGVANTEAFF.

The rearrangement joins TRBV13 to TRBJ2-1; 12 nucleotides line up with TRBD2. CDR1 is PRHDT and CDR2 is FYEKMQ in the germline V gene (reference sequence). CDR3 length equals 15 residues. Losses at the gene ends were 5 bases for V and 10 bases for J; bases not matched to a gene: 9. CDR3 bases: TGTGCCAGCAGCCAAAGGACTAGCGGGATACCCGAGCAGTTCTTC. It specifies CASSQRTSGIPEQFF. Filled out from reference TRBV13 and TRBJ2-1, the complete variable domain reads AAGVIQSPRHLIKEKRETATLKCYPIPRHDTVYWYQQGPGQDPQFLISFYEKMQSDKGSIPDRFSAQQFSDYHSELNMSSLELGDSALYFCASSQRTSGIPEQFFGPGTRLTVL.

The V gene is TRBV2, the J gene TRBJ1-1; 9 bases are a match to TRBD1. V was clipped by 3 bases and J by 5 bases; unmatched bases: 7. CDR1 and CDR2 from the germline V gene are SNHLY and FYNNEI. The CDR3 has 15 amino acids. This CDR3 reads CASSDPRTGETEAFF. As DNA, the CDR3 is TGTGCCAGCAGTGATCCCCGGACAGGGGAAACTGAAGCTTTCTTT.

This clone has more than one count but fewer than ten. The V call is TRBV4-1, the J call TRBJ1-5; D is undetermined. V gave up 0 bases and J gave up 7 bases, with 10 bases separating them. This CDR3 is 14 amino acids long. Germline V lookup: CDR1 MGHRA, CDR2 YSYEKL. The CDR3 region has the DNA TGCGCCAGCAGCCAAGAGAGGACTTCACAGCCCCAGCATTTT. Its translation is CASSQERTSQPQHF.

The chain couples TRBV7-9 to TRBJ1-1; 9 positions match TRBD1. This CDR3 contains 16 residues. The germline CDR1 and CDR2 sequences are SEHNR and FQNEAQ (reference sequence). Unmatched junction bases numbered 12, after V lost 5 bases and J lost 5 bases. The CDR3 nucleotides are TGTGCCAGCAGCCCTAACAGGGGGCGCCGGGGAACTGAAGCTTTCTTT. Translated: CASSPNRGRRGTEAFF.

This clone was observed a single time. The CDR3 is CASSSYRETQYF. CDR3 in DNA: TGTGCCAGCAGCTCGTACAGAGAGACCCAGTACTTC. The chain employs TRBV5-6 and TRBJ2-5; D ambiguous. Germline V gene lookup returns CDR1 SGHDT and CDR2 YYEEEE. CDR3 length: 12 amino acids. Trimming took 3 bases from V and 4 from J, leaving 7 bases between them. Drawing the rest from reference TRBV5-6 and TRBJ2-5, the complete variable domain is DAGVTQSPTHLIKTRGQQVTLRCSPKSGHDTVSWYQQALGQGPQFIFQYYEEEERQRGNFPDRFSGHQFPNYSSELNVNALLLGDSALYLCASSSYRETQYFGPGTRLLVL.

The chain joins TRBV2 to TRBJ1-1; a weak D match, TRBD1 (5 bases). This CDR3 is 15 amino acids long. Germline V gene data show CDR1 as SNHLY and CDR2 as FYNNEI. Trimming stripped 7 bases from V and 0 bases from J, with 15 bases between. Written as DNA, the CDR3 is TGTGCCAGCACCACACTGGGGGACTTGAACACTGAAGCTTTCTTT. Encoded protein: CASTTLGDLNTEAFF.

V and J are TRBV29-1 and TRBJ2-1; a weak D match, TRBD1 (5 bases). Germline V gene data show CDR1 as SQVTM and CDR2 as ANQGSEA. The CDR3 spans 13 residues. V gave up 5 bases and J gave up 5 bases, with 13 bases separating them. The CDR3 loop is CSVCRVSDNEQFF. The CDR3 DNA follows: TGCAGCGTTTGCAGGGTGTCAGACAATGAGCAGTTCTTC.

This clone has a handful of counts. The V and J genes are TRBV12-5 and TRBJ1-1; D is unresolved. Germline assignment: CDR1 LGHNT and CDR2 FRNRAP. The CDR3 covers 14 residues. The V gene lost 6 bases and the J gene lost 2 bases, with 13 bases spanning the gap. CDR3 nucleotides: TGTGCTAGTGGCCCGAAAAGACAAAACACTGAAGCTTTCTTT. Encoded protein: CASGPKRQNTEAFF.